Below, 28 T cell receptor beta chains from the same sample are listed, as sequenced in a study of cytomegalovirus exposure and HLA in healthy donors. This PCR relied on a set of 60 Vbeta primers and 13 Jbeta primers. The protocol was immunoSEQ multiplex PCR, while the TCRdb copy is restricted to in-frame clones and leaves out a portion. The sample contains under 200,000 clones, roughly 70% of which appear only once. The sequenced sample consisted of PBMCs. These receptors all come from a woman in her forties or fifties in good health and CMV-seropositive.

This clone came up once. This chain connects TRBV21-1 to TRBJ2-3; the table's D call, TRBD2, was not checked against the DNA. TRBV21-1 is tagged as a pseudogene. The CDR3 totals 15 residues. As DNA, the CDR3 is TGTGCCAGCAGCAAAGCGGAGGGGAGCACAGATACGCAGTATTTT. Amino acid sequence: CASSKAEGSTDTQYF.

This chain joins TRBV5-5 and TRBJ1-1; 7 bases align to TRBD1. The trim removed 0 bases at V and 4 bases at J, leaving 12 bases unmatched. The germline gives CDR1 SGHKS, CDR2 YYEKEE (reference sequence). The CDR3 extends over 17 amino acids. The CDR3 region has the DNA TGTGCCAGCAGCTTGGCCCCCCTACAGGGGTTGGTCACTGAAGCTTTCTTT. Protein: CASSLAPLQGLVTEAFF.

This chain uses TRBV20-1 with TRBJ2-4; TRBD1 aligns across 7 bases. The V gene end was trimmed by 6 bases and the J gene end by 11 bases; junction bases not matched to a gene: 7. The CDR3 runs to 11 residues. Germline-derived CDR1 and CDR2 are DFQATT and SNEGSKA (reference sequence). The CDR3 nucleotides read TGCAGTGCCGGGACAGAGAGGGTTCAGTACTTC. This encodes CSAGTERVQYF.

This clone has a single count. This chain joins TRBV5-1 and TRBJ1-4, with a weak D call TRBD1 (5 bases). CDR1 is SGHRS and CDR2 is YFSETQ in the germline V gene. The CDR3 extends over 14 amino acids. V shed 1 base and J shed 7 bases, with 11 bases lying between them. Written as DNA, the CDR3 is TGCGCCAGCAGCTTGTGGGGCCCAGGTGAAAAACTGTTTTTT. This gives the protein CASSLWGPGEKLFF. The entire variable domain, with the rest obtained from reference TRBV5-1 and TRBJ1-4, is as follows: KAGVTQTPRYLIKTRGQQVTLSCSPISGHRSVSWYQQTPGQGLQFLFEYFSETQRNKGNFPGRFSGRQFSNSRSEMNVSTLELGDSALYLCASSLWGPGEKLFFGSGTQLSVL.

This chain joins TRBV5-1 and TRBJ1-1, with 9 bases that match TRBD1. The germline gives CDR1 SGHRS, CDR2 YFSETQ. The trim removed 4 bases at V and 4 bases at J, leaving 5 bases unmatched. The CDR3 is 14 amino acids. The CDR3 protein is CASSNRGLGTEAFF. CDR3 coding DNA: TGCGCCAGCAGCAACAGGGGGCTAGGCACTGAAGCTTTCTTT. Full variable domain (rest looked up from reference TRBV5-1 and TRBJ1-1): KAGVTQTPRYLIKTRGQQVTLSCSPISGHRSVSWYQQTPGQGLQFLFEYFSETQRNKGNFPGRFSGRQFSNSRSEMNVSTLELGDSALYLCASSNRGLGTEAFFGQGTRLTVV.

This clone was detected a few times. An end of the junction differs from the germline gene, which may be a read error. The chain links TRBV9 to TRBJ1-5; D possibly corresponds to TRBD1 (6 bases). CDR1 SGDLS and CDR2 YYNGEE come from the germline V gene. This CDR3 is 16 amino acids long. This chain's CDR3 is CASSPRGGTSNQPHHF. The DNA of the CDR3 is TGTGCCAGCAGCCCGAGGGGGGGAACAAGCAATCAGCCCCACCATTTT.

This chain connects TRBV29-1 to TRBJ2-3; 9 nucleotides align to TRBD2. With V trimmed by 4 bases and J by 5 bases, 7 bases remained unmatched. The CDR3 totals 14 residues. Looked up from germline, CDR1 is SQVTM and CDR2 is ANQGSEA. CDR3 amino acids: CSVGGGGAEDTQYF. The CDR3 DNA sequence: TGCAGCGTTGGAGGCGGGGGGGCTGAAGATACGCAGTATTTT.

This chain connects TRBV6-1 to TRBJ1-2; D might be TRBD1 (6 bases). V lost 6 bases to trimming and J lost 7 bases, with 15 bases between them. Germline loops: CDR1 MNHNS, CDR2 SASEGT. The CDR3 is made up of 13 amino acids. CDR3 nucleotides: TGTGCCAGCAGCGTCCACAGGGAGAGTGGCTACACCTTC. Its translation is CASSVHRESGYTF.

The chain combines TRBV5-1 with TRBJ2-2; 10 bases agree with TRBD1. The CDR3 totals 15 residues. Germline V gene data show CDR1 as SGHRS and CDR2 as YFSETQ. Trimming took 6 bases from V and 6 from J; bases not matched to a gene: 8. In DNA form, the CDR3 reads TGCGCCAGCACTCCGACAGGGGGCCCGGCCGGGGAGCTGTTTTTT. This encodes CASTPTGGPAGELFF.

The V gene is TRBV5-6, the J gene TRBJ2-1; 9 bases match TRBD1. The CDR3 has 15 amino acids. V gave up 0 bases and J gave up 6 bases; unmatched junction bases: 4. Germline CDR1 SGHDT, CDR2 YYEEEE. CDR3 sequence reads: CASSLVDRGSNEQFF. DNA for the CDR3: TGTGCCAGCAGCTTGGTGGACAGGGGTTCCAATGAGCAGTTCTTC. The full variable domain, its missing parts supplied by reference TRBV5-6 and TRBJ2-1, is DAGVTQSPTHLIKTRGQQVTLRCSPKSGHDTVSWYQQALGQGPQFIFQYYEEEERQRGNFPDRFSGHQFPNYSSELNVNALLLGDSALYLCASSLVDRGSNEQFFGPGTRLTVL.

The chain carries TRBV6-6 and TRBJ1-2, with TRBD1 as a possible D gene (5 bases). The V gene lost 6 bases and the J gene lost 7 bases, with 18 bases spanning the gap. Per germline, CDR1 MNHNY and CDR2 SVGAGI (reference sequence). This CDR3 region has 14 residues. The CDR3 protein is CASSSIGTGGGYTF. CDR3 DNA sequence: TGTGCCAGCAGCTCAATTGGGACGGGAGGTGGCTACACCTTC.

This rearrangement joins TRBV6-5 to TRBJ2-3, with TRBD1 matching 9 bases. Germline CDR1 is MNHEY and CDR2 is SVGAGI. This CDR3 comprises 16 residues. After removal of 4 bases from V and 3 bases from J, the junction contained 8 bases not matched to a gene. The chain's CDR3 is CASSSRQGGVTDTQYF. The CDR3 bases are TGTGCCAGCAGTTCGCGACAGGGGGGAGTAACAGATACGCAGTATTTT.

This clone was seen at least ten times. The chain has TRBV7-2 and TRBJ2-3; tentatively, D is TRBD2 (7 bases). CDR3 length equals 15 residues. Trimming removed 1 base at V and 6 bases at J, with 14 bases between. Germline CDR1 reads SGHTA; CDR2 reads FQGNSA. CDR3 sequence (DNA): TGTGCCAGCAGCTTAGTGGGGGGGGCCCCCGATACGCAGTATTTT. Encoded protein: CASSLVGGAPDTQYF.

The CDR3 spells CASSAQDPGQTTNEKLFF. The DNA for the CDR3 is TGTGCCAGCAGCGCCCAAGATCCTGGACAGACAACTAATGAAAAACTGTTTTTT. This chain uses TRBV21-1 with TRBJ1-4; whether TRBD1, the table's D call, matches the DNA was not checked. TRBV21-1 constitutes a pseudogene. The CDR3 covers 18 residues.

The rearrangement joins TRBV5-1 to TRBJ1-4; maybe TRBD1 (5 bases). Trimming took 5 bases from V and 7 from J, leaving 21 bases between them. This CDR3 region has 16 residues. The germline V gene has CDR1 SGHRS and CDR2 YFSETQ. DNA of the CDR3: TGCGCCAGCAGTCTGACCCCACGGGGCGGGAGTGAAAAACTGTTTTTT. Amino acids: CASSLTPRGGSEKLFF.

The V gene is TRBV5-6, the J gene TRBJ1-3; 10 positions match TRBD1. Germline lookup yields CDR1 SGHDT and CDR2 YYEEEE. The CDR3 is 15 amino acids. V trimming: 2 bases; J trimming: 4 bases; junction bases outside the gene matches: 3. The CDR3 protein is CASSFDRGLGNTIYF. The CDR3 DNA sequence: TGTGCCAGCAGCTTTGACAGGGGGCTCGGAAACACCATATATTTT.

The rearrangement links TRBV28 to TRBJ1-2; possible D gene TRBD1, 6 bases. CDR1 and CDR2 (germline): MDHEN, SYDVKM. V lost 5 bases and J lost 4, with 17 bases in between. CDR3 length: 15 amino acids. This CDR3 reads CASSHYRAPGYGYTF. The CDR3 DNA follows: TGTGCCAGCAGTCACTACAGGGCACCAGGCTATGGCTACACCTTC.

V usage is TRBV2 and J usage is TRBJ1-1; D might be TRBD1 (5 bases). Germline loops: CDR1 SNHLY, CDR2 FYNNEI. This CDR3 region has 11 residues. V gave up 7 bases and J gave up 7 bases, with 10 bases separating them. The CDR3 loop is CASKGRGEAFF. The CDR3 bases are TGTGCCAGCAAGGGGCGGGGTGAAGCTTTCTTT.

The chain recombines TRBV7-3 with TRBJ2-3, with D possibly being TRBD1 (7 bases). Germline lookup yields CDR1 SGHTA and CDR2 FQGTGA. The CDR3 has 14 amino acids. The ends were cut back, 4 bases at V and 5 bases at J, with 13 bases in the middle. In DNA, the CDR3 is TGTGCCAGCAGCTGGGCAGGGGGAGGAGATACGCAGTATTTT. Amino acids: CASSWAGGGDTQYF.

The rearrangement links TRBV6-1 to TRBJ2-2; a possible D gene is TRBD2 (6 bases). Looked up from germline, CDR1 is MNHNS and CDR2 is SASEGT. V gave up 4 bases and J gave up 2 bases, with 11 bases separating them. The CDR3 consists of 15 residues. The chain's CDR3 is CASSVSGTNTGELFF. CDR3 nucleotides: TGTGCCAGCAGTGTGTCCGGGACTAACACCGGGGAGCTGTTTTTT.

The CDR3 region is CASSIGAGLGTDTQYF. The CDR3 DNA reads TGTGCCAGTAGTATTGGGGCAGGGTTAGGCACAGATACGCAGTATTTT. The V and J genes are TRBV19 and TRBJ2-3; tentatively, D is TRBD1 (5 bases). Germline CDR1 and CDR2: LNHDA and SQIVND (reference sequence). V gave up 3 bases and J gave up 1 base, with 14 bases separating them. The length of the CDR3 is 16 residues.

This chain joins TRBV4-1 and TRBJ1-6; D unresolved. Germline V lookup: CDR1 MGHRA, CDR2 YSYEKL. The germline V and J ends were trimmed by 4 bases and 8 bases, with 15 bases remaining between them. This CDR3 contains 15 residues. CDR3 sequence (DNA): TGCGCCAGCAGCCCCAAGACCGATGGGCATTCACCCCTCCACTTT. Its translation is CASSPKTDGHSPLHF.

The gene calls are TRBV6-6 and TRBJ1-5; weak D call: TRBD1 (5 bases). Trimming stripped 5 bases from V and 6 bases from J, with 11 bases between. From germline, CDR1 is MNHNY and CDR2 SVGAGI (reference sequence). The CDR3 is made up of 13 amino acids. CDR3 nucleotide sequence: TGTGCCAGCAGTGTCCTTCAGGGTCAGCCCCAGCATTTT. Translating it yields CASSVLQGQPQHF.

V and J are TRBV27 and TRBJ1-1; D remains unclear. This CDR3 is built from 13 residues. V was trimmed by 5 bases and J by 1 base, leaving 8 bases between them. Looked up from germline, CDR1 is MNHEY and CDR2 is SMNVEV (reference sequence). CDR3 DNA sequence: TGTGCCAGCAGTGTGGGAGCGAACACTGAAGCTTTCTTT. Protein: CASSVGANTEAFF.

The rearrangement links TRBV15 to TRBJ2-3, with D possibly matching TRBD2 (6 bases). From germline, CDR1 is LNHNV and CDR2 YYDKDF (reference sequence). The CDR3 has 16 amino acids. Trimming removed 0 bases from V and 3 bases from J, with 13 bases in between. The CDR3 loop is CATSREARGATDTQYF. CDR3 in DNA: TGTGCCACCAGCAGAGAAGCGCGGGGTGCGACAGATACGCAGTATTTT.

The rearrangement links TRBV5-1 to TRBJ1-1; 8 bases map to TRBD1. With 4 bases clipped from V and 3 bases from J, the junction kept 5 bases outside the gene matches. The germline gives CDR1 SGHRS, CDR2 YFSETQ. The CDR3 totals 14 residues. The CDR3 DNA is TGCGCCAGCAGCACGGGGACAGGCCACACTGAAGCTTTCTTT. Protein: CASSTGTGHTEAFF.

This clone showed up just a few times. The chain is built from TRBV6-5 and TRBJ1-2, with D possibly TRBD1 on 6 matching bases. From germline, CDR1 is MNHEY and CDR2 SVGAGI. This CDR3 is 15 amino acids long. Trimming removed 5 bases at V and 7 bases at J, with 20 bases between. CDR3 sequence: CASSQTLTGYGGYTF. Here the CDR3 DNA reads TGTGCCAGCAGTCAGACCCTTACAGGGTATGGTGGCTACACCTTC.

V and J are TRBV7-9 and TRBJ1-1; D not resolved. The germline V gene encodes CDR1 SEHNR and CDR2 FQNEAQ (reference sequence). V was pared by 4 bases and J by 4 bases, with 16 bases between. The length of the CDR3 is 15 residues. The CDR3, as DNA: TGTGCCAGCAGCTCCCCAGCGGGGATCGGCACTGAAGCTTTCTTT. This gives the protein CASSSPAGIGTEAFF.